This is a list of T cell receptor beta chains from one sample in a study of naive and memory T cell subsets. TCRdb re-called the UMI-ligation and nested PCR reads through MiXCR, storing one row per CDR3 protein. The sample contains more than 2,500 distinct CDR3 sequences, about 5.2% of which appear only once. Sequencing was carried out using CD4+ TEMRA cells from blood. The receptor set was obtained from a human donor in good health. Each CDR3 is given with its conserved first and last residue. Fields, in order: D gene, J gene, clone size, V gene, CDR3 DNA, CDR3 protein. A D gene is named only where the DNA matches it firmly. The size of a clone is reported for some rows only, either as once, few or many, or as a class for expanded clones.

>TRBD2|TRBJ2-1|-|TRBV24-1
TGTGCCACCAGTGAACCTCTAGCGGGAGGGCAATGGGAGCAGTTCTTC
CATSEPLAGGQWEQFF
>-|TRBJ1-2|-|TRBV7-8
TGTGCCAGCAGCTTAGGAGGGGATAACTATGGCTACACCTTC
CASSLGGDNYGYTF
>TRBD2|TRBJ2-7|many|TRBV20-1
TGCAGTGCTAGAGTAATCGGACTAGCGGGAAAGATCTACGAGCAGTACTTC
CSARVIGLAGKIYEQYF
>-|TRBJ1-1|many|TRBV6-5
TGTGCCAGCAGTTACTTTGGTTTCACTGAAGCTTTCTTT
CASSYFGFTEAFF
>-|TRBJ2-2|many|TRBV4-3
TGCGCCAGCAGCCCCGGGCCAACGACCGGGGAGCTGTTTTTT
CASSPGPTTGELFF
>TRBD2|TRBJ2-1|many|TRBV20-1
TGCAGTGCCCCGGATCCTAGCGGGAGCTACAATGAGCAGTTCTTC
CSAPDPSGSYNEQFF
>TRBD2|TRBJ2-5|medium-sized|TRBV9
TGTGCCAGCAGTGCTAGCGGGAGTCGGCAAGAGACCCAGTACTTC
CASSASGSRQETQYF
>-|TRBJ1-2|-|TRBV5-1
TGCGCCAGCAGCCCGACGGGTACGGATGGCTACACCTTC
CASSPTGTDGYTF
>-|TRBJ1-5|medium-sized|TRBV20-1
TGCAGTGCTAGTCCCTACAATCAGCCCCAGCATTTT
CSASPYNQPQHF
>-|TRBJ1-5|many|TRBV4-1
TGCGCCAGCAGCCAAGATTTCGCCCGGGACGATCAGCCCCAGCATTTT
CASSQDFARDDQPQHF
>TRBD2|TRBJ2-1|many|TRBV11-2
TGTGCCAGCAGCTTAGGTGCTGGCGGGAGTTACAATGAGCAGTTCTTC
CASSLGAGGSYNEQFF
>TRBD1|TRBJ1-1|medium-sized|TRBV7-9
TGTGCCAGCAGCTTAACAATGGGACAGGAGAGTGAAGCTTTCTTT
CASSLTMGQESEAFF
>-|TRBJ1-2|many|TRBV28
TGTGCCAGCAGTTCCCAAGGACAGTCTAACTATGGCTACACCTTC
CASSSQGQSNYGYTF
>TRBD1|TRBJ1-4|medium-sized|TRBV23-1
TGCGCCAGCAGTCAATCGATCCCCGGGACAGGGGATGAAAAACTGTTTTTT
CASSQSIPGTGDEKLFF
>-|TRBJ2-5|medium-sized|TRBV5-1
TGCGCCAGCAGCTTGATTGTATCAGGGTCCGAGACCCAGTACTTC
CASSLIVSGSETQYF
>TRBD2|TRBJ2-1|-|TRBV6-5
TGTGCCAGCAGTTACAGGTCTACCCCAGAACTAGCGGGAGAGTATGAGCAGTTCTTC
CASSYRSTPELAGEYEQFF
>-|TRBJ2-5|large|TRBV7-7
TGTGCCAGCAGCTTTGGGCAGGGAGGCCAAGAGACCCAGTACTTC
CASSFGQGGQETQYF
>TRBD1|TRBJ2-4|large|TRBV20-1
TGCAGTGCTCGCGGACAGGTTCCAAACATTCAGTACTTC
CSARGQVPNIQYF
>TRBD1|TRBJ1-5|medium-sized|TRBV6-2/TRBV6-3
TGTGCCAGCACCTTTGACAGGGCCAATCAGCCCCAGCATTTT
CASTFDRANQPQHF
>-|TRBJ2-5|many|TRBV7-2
TGTGCCAGCAGCCCCCCGGCGTACCAAGAGACCCAGTACTTC
CASSPPAYQETQYF
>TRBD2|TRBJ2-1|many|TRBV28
TGTGCCAGCAGTTCCCTAGGCGGGAGCTCCTACAATGAGCAGTTCTTC
CASSSLGGSSYNEQFF
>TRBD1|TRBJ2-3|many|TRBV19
TGTGCCAGTAGCCCACTGGACAGGGGCCATTCAGATACGCAGTATTTT
CASSPLDRGHSDTQYF
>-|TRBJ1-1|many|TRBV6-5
TGTGCCAGCAGTTCCCGGGCTCTAGGAGCGGCTGAAGCTTTCTTT
CASSSRALGAAEAFF
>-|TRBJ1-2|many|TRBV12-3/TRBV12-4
TGTGCCAGCAGTCTAGACACGTATGGCTACACCTTC
CASSLDTYGYTF